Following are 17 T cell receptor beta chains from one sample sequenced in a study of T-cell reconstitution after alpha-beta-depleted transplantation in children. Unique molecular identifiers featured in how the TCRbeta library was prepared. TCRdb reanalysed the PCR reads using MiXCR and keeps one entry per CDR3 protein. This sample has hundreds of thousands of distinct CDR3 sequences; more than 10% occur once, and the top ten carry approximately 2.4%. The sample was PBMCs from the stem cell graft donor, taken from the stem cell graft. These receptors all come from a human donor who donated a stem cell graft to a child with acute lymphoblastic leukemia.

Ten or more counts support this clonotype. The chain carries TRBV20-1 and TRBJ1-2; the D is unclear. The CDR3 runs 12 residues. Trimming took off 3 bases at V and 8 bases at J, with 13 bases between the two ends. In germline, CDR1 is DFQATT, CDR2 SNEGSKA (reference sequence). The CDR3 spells CSASDPKSGYTF. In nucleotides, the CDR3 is TGCAGTGCTAGCGACCCTAAGTCCGGCTACACCTTC.

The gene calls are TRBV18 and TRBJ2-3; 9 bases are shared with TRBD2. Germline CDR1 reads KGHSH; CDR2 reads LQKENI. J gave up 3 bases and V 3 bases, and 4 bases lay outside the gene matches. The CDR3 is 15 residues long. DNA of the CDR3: TGTGCCAGCTCACCCCTAGCGGGGCTGACAGATACGCAGTATTTT. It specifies CASSPLAGLTDTQYF.

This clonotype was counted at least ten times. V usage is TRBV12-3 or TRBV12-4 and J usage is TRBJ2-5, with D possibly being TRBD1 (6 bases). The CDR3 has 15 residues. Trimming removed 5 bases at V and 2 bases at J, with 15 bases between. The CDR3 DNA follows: TGTGCCAGCAGTCCGGACAGCACGTATCAAGAGACCCAGTACTTC. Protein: CASSPDSTYQETQYF.

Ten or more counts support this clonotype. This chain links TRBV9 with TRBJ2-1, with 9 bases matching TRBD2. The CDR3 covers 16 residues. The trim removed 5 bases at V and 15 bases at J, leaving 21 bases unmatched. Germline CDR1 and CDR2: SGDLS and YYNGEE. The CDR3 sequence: CASSADGNLAGEELFF. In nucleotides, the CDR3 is TGTGCCAGCAGTGCGGACGGGAACTTAGCGGGAGAAGAACTGTTCTTC.

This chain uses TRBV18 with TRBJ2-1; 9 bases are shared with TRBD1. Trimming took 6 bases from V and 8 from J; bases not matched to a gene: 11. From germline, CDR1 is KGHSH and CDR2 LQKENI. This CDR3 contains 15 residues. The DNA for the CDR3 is TGTGCCAGCTCGAAGGGGGACAGGGCGATCGATGAGCAGTTCTTC. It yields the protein CASSKGDRAIDEQFF.

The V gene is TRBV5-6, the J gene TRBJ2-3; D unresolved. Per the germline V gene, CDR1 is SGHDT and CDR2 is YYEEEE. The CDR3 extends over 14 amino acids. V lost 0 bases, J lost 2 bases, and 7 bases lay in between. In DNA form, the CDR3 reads TGTGCCAGCAGCTTGGAATATAACACAGATACGCAGTATTTT. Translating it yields CASSLEYNTDTQYF.

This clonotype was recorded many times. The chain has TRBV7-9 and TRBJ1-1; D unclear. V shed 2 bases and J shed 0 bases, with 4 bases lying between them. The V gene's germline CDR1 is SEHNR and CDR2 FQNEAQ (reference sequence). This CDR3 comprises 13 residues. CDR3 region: CASSLQLNTEAFF. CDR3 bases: TGTGCCAGCAGCTTACAACTGAACACTGAAGCTTTCTTT.

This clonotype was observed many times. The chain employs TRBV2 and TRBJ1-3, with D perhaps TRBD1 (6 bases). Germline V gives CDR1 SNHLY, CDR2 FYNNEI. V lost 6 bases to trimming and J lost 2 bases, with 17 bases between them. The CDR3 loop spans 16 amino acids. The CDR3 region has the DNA TGTGCCAGCAGGGGCCTGAGAGGGGGGCCTGGAAACACCATATATTTT. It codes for CASRGLRGGPGNTIYF.

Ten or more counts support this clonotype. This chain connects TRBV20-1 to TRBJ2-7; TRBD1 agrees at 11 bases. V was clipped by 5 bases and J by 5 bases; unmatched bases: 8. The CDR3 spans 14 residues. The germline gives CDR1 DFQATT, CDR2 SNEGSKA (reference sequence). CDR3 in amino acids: CSALTGTGGNEQYF. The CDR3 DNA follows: TGCAGTGCTCTGACCGGGACAGGGGGTAACGAGCAGTACTTC.

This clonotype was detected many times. CDR3 sequence (DNA): TGTGCCAGCAGCGTAGGTCCCGACTCATCCTACGAGCAGTACTTC. As protein: CASSVGPDSSYEQYF. This chain uses TRBV9 with TRBJ2-7, with no clear D. CDR3 size: 15 residues. V lost 0 bases to trimming and J lost 1 base, with 11 bases between them. The germline CDR1 and CDR2 sequences are SGDLS and YYNGEE.

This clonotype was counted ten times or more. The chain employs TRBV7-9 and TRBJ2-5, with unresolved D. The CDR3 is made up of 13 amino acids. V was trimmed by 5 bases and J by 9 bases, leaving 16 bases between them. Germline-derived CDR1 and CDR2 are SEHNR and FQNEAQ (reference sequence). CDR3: CASSRLFPAAQYF. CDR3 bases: TGTGCCAGCAGCCGTCTTTTCCCTGCGGCCCAGTACTTC.

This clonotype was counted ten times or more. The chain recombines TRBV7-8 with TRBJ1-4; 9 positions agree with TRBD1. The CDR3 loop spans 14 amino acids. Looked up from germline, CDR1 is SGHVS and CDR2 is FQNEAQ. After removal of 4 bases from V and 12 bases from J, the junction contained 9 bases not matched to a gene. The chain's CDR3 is CASSSGQGTTQLFF. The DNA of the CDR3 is TGTGCCAGCAGCTCCGGACAGGGGACGACGCAACTGTTTTTT.

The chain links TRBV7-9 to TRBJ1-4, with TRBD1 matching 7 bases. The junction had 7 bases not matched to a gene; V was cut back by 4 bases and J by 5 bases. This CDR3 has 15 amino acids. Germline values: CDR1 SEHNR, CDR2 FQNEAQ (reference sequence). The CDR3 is CASSYGGTENEKLFF. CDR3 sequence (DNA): TGTGCCAGCAGCTATGGTGGGACAGAGAATGAAAAACTGTTTTTT. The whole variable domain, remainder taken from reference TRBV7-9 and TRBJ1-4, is DTGVSQNPRHKITKRGQNVTFRCDPISEHNRLYWYRQTLGQGPEFLTYFQNEAQLEKSRLLSDRFSAERPKGSFSTLEIQRTEQGDSAMYLCASSYGGTENEKLFFGSGTQLSVL.

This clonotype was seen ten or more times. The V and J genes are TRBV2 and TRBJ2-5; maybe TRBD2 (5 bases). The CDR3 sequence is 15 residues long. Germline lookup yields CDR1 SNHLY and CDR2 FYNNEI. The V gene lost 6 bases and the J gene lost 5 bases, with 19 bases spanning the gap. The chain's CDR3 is CASRGNSGVHETQYF. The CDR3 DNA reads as TGTGCCAGCAGGGGGAACAGCGGCGTTCATGAGACCCAGTACTTC.

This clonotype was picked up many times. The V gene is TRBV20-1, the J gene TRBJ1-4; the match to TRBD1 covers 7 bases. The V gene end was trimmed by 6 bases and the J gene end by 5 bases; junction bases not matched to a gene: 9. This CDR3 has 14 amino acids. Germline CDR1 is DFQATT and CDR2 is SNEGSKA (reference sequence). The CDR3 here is CSAEGGQKNEKLFF. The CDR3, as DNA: TGCAGTGCCGAAGGGGGACAGAAAAATGAAAAACTGTTTTTT.

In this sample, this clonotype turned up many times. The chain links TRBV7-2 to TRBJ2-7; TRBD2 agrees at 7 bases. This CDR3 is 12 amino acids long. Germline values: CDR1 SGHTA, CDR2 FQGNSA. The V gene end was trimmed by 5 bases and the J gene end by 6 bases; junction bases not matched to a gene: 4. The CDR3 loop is CASSRGEGEQYF. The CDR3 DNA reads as TGTGCCAGCAGCCGCGGGGAGGGCGAGCAGTACTTC. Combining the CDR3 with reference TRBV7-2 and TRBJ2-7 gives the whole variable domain GAGVSQSPSNKVTEKGKDVELRCDPISGHTALYWYRQSLGQGLEFLIYFQGNSAPDKSGLPSDRFSAERTGGSVSTLTIQRTQQEDSAVYLCASSRGEGEQYFGPGTRLTVT.

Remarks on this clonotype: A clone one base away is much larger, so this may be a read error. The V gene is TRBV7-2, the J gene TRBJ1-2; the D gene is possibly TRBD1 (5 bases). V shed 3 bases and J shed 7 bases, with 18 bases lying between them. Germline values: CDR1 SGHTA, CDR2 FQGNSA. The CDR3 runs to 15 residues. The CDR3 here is CASSLGDGSRCGYTF. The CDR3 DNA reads TGTGCCAGCAGCTTGGGGGACGGATCTCGTTGTGGCTACACCTTC.